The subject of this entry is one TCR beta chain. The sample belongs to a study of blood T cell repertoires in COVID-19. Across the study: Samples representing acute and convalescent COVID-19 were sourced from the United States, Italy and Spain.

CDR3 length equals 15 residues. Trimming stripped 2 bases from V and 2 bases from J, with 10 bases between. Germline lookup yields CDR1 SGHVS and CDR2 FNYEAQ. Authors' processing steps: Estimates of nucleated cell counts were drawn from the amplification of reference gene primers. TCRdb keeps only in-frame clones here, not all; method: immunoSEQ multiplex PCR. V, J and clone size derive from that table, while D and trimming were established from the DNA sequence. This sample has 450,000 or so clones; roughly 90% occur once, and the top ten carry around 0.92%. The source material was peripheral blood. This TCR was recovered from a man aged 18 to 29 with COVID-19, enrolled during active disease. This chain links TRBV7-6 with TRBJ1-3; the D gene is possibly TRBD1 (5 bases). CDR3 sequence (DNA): TGTGCCAGCAGCTTACAGGGCTCGCCTGGAAACACCATATATTTT. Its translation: CASSLQGSPGNTIYF.